The clone carrying this T cell receptor (beta chain) appeared a few times. Antigen specificity is unknown. This record comes from a study of T cell repertoires in cytomegalovirus infection. Turning to the study itself: In the study, CMV epitopes included recently identified HLA-C-restricted and well-studied HLA-B-restricted ones. It was the public TCR beta signatures that indicated both CMV infection and matching HLA type.

Broader study findings: HLA-C-restricted TCR beta clonotypes specific for CMV led the ex vivo response. Cumulated frequencies of public TCR beta families served to identify carriers of CMV plus the relevant HLA.

TCRdb processed the reads anew with MiXCR; each CDR3 protein has one entry. The repertoire holds a few hundred thousand distinct CDR3 sequences, with under 45% as singletons. Here the sequenced sample was cultured PBMCs, taken from culture after CMV antigen stimulation. The source of this sequence is a human donor in good health (CMV status not recorded). Some clones in this sample may be carry-over from other donors' samples.

The CDR3 DNA sequence: TGCAGTGCTAGGTGGAGGGGGCGGGATGAGCAGTTCTTC. It is translated as CSARWRGRDEQFF. V and J are TRBV20-1 and TRBJ2-1; D may be TRBD1 (7 bases). With 3 bases removed from V and 8 bases from J, the gap between germline ends came to 14 bases. Germline CDR1 and CDR2: DFQATT and SNEGSKA (reference sequence). The CDR3 is 13 amino acids.